Listed below are T cell receptor beta chains from one sample, sequenced in a study of CD8+ T cells in alopecia areata. Assay: immunoSEQ multiplex PCR; the TCRdb copy retains only in-frame clones and omits some. The top ten hold 15% to 19% of the sample, which has 90,000 to 100,000 clones, 50% to 75% seen once. The input for sequencing was CD8+ T cells sorted from blood, taken at week 4, from a patient treated with tofacitinib. These receptor sequences come from a human donor with alopecia areata. Each CDR3 is given with its conserved first and last residue. D genes are given only for firm matches. Not all rows give a size; the values are once, few, many and, for expanded clones, a class.

-	TRBV30	TRBJ2-1	-	TGTGCCTGGAGCCCCCGGTCGTCCTACAATGAGCAGTTCTTC	CAWSPRSSYNEQFF
-	TRBV5-1	TRBJ2-1	TRBD1	TGCGCCAGCAGCTATTCGGGACAGTACAATGAGCAGTTCTTC	CASSYSGQYNEQFF
-	TRBV29-1	TRBJ2-7	-	TGCAGCGTTGTAGTTTGGACAGACTACGAGCAGTACTTC	CSVVVWTDYEQYF
once	TRBV18	TRBJ1-1	TRBD1	TGTGCCAGCTCACCACGGGACAGGGGCGATGAAGCTTTCTTT	CASSPRDRGDEAFF
-	TRBV5-1	TRBJ2-7	TRBD1	TGCGCCAGCAGCTTAAGACAGGGGGCCGGAGAGCAGTACTTC	CASSLRQGAGEQYF
-	TRBV27	TRBJ2-6	-	TGTGCCAGCAGTTTTGATGGTACTGGGGCCAACGTCCTGACTTTC	CASSFDGTGANVLTF
once	TRBV2	TRBJ2-5	-	TGTGCCAGCATCGGGACGGGTGAGACCCAGTACTTC	CASIGTGETQYF
-	TRBV29-1	TRBJ2-7	TRBD2	TGCAGCGTTGTGGTAGCGGGACCCTACGAGCAGTACTTC	CSVVVAGPYEQYF
once	TRBV7-9	TRBJ2-4	-	TGTGCCAGCAGCTCCCTTGAGGGGCAAAACATTCAGTACTTC	CASSSLEGQNIQYF
-	TRBV4-1	TRBJ2-3	-	TGCGCCAGCAGCCAAGACCCCACAGATACGCAGTATTTT	CASSQDPTDTQYF
-	TRBV15	TRBJ1-5	-	TGTGCCACCAGCAGAGTGTTAGGCAATCAGCCCCAGCATTTT	CATSRVLGNQPQHF
-	TRBV4-3	TRBJ2-5	TRBD2	TGCGCCAGCAGCGCGGGACTAGCGGGGGGGCGAGAGACCCAGTACTTC	CASSAGLAGGRETQYF
-	TRBV2	TRBJ2-5	-	TGTGCCAGCGGAGTCATCGGACTCCAAGAGACCCAGTACTTC	CASGVIGLQETQYF
once	TRBV5-4	TRBJ1-2	-	TGTGCCAGCAGCTGGAATCAGGGGAATATCTATGGCTACACCTTC	CASSWNQGNIYGYTF
-	TRBV13	TRBJ2-5	-	TGTGCCAGCAGCTCGGACATCCAAGAGACCCAGTACTTC	CASSSDIQETQYF
once	TRBV10-3	TRBJ1-2	-	TGTGCCATCAGTGAGTCTGGAGGGGCGGGTAGCTATGGCTACACCTTC	CAISESGGAGSYGYTF
once	TRBV11-2	TRBJ2-3	-	TGTGCCAGCAGCATCCTAGGGACTCAAACCACAGATACGCAGTATTTT	CASSILGTQTTDTQYF
-	TRBV28	TRBJ1-5	-	TGTGCCAGCAGCTCGGGGGGATATAGCAATCAGCCCCAGCATTTT	CASSSGGYSNQPQHF
few	TRBV7-9	TRBJ2-1	-	TGTGCCAGCAGCTTAGCGCCCCGGAATGAGCAGTTCTTC	CASSLAPRNEQFF
-	TRBV29-1	TRBJ1-1	-	TGCAGCGTCGCCGGGACGGTGAACACTGAAGCTTTCTTT	CSVAGTVNTEAFF
-	TRBV5-1	TRBJ2-7	-	TGCGCCAGCAGCTTCGGACAGAGCTACGAGCAGTACTTC	CASSFGQSYEQYF
few	TRBV5-1	TRBJ2-3	-	TGCGCCAGCAGCTTGGTTGGCGGGGGCGCCACAGATACGCAGTATTTT	CASSLVGGGATDTQYF
once	TRBV9	TRBJ2-5	-	TGTGCCAGCAGCGCGACCCCTCAAGAGACCCAGTACTTC	CASSATPQETQYF
-	TRBV6-5	TRBJ1-5	-	TGTGCCAGCAGTTATGCGAGTACGGATCAGCCCCAGCATTTT	CASSYASTDQPQHF
-	TRBV9	TRBJ2-3	-	TGTGCCAGCAGCGTAGGGGGAGATACGCAGTATTTT	CASSVGGDTQYF